This record covers a single TCR beta chain. The antigen is undetermined. The junction departs from the called germline gene at one end, perhaps through a read error. This record belongs to a study of tumor-infiltrating lymphocytes in primary liver carcinoma. TCR beta cDNA was made from approximately 540 ng total RNA with a constant-region primer. Three nested multiplex PCR rounds, a slightly modified ARM-PCR, produced the libraries for TCR beta. Amplification in the first two PCR rounds was performed using TRBV1-TRBV30 forward primers and a C-beta reverse primer for around 9 cycles each. TCRdb processed the multiplex PCR reads anew with MiXCR; each CDR3 protein has one entry. The repertoire holds some 130,000 distinct CDR3 sequences, with 65% to 75% as singletons. The CDR3 length is 15 residues. Per the germline V gene, CDR1 is SEHNR and CDR2 is FQNEAQ (reference sequence). DNA and RNA were both co-extracted from approximately 20-30 mg of bulk tissue that had not been sorted.

General study findings and limits: Significantly greater top-250-clone fractions characterized tumors relative to blood (p = 0.039). Compared with tumor region pairs, tumor-adjacent and tumor-blood pairs overlapped less.

Sequenced sample: tumor-adjacent normal liver tissue. This receptor was identified in a woman aged 55-75 years with primary liver carcinoma and hepatitis B virus infection. This chain connects TRBV7-9 to TRBJ1-5; the match to TRBD1 covers 7 bases. Here the CDR3 reads CANSPGQSPHQPQHF. CDR3 DNA: TGTGCCAACAGCCCGGGACAGTCGCCTCATCAGCCCCAGCATTTT.